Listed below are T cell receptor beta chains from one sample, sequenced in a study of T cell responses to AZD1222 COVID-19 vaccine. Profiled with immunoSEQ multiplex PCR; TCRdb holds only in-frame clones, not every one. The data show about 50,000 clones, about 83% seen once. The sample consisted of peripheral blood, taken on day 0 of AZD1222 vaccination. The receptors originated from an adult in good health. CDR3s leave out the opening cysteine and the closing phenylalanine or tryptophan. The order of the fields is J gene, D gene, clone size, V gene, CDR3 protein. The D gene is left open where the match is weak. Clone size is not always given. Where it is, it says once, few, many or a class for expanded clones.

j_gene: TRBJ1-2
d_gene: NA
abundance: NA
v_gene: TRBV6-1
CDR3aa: ASSQQGGDGYT

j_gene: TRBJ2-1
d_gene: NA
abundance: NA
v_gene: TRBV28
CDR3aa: ATEGAPYNEQF

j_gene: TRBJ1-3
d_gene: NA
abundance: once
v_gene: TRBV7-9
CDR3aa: ASSLDRTYSGNTIY

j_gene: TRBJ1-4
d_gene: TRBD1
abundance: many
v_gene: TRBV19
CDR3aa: ATMDRVSSEKLF

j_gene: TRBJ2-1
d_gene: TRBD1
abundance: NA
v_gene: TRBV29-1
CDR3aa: SGSVGQGNEQF

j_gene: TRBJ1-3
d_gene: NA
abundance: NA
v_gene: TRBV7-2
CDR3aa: ASSSTPAGSGNTIY

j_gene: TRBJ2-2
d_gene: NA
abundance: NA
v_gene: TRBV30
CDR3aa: AWSLNTGELF

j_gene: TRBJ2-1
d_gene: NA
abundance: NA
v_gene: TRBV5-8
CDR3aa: ASSLAVVSDEQF

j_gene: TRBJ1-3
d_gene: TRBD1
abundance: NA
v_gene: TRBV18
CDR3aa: ASSLGGGQELH

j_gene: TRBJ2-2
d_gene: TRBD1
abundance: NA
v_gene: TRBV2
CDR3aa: ASSVGQAVTGELF

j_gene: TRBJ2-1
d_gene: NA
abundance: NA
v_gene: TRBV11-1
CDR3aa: ASSNRGAGNEQF

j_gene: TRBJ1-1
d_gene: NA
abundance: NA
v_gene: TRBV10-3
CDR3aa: AIRGNTEAF

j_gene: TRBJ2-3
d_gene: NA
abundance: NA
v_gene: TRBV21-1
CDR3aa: ASRVFSSTDTQY

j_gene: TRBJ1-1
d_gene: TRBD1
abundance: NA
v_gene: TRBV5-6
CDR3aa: ASSQTSQGARTEAF

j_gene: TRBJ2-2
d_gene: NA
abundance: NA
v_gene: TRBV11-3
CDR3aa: ASSPTPIPRTGELF

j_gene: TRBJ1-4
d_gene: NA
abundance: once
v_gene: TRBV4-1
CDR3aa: ASSQEWPGGGNEKLF

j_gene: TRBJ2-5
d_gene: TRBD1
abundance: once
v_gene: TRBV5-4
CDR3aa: ASSPTGGAGQETQY

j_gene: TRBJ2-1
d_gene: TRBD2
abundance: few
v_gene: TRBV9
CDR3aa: ASSGLLAGGTSYNEQF

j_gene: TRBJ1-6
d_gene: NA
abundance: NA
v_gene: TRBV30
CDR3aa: AWKGNMGTPLH

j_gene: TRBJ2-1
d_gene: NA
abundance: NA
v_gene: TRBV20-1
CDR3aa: SASARNEQF

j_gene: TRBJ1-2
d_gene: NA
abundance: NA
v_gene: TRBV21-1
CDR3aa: ASSREGRQKQHLYGYT

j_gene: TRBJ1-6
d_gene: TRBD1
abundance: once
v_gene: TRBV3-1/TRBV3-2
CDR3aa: ASSLGQGPISPLH

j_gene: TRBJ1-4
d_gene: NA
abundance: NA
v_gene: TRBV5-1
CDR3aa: ASSLGSTGREKLF

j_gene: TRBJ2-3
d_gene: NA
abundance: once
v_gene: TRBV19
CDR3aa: ASSDQGTTDTQY

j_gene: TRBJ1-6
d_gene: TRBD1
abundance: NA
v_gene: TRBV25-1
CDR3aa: ASQDREESPLH

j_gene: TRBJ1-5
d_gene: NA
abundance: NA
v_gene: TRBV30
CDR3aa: ASRDGNQPQH

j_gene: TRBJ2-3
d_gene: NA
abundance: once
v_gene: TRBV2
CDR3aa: ASKAGTDTQY

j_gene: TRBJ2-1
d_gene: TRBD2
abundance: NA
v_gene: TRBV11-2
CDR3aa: ASSLLAGPWDEQF

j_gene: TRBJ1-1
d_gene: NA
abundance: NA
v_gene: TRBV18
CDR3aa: ASSLGTNTEAF

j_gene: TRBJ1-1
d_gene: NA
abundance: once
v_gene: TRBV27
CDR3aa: ASTGTENTEAF

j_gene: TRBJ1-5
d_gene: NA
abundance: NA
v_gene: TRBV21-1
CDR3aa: ASRSGNQPQH

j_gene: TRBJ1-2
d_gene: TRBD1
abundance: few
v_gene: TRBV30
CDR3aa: AWSFSGTGVGYT

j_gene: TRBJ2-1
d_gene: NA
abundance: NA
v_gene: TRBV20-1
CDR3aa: SANSRDEQF

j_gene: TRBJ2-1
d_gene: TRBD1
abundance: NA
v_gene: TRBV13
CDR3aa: ASRFYRGHEQF

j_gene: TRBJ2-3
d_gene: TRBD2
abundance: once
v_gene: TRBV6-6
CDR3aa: ASSTGRAVSDTQY

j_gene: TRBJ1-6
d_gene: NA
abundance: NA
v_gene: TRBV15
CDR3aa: ATSRAQDNSPLH

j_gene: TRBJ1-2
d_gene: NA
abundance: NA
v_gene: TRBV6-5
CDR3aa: ASSYSRRSRAYGYT

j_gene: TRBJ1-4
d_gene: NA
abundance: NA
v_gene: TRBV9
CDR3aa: ASSVATGRGEKLF

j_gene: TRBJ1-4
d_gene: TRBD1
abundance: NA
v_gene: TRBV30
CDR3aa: AWSGDSLNEKLF

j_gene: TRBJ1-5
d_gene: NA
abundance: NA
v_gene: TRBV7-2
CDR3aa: ASSLRGSNQPQH

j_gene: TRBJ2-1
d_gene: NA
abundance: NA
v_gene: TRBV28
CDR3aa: ASSLRGNEQF

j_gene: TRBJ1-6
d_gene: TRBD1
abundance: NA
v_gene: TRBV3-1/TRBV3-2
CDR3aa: ASSPRDSNSPLH

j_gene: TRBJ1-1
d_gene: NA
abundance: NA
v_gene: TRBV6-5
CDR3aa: ASSYSPGGDTEAF

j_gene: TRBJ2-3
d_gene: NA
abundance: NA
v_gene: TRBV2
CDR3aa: ASSEGRVRY

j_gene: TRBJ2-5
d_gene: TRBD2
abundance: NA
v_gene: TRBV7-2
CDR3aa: ASSLVGSGMVETQY

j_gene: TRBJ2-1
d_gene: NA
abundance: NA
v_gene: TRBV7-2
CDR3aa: ASSLGGANSYNEQF

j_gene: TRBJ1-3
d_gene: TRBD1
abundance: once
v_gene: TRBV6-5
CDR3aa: ASTQGGAGGNTIY

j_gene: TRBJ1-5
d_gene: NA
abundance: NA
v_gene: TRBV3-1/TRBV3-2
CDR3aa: ASSQDSKTGQPQH

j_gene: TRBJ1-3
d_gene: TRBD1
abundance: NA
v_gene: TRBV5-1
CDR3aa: ASSLVQGASGNTIY

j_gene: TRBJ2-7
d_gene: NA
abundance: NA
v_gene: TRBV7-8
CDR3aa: ASSKYYEQY

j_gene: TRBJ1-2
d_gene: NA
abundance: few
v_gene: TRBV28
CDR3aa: ASTPPTNKWGYGYT

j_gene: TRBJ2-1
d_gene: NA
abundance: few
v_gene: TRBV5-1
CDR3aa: ASSLGGVDEQF

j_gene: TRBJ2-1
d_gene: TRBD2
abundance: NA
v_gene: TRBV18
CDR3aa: ASSLFEGGPFGDEQF

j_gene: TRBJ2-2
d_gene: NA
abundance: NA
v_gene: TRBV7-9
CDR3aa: ASSFSLDGELF

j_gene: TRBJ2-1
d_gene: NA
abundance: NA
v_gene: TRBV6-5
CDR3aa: ATRLGSSYNEQF